This T cell receptor beta chain came from a study of Graves' ophthalmopathy and Graves' hyperthyroidism. Study results and limitations: Blood was where most expanded thyroid clonotypes above 0.001 frequency also turned up. Separation of ophthalmopathy from stable hyperthyroidism was achieved by a 13-signature model, at approximately 90% sensitivity and roughly 80% specificity.

TCR beta CDR3 amplification used RNA transcripts. Investigators did first-round RT-PCR with HTBI primers, then second-round multiplex PCR. One entry per CDR3 protein results from TCRdb running MiXCR on the multiplex PCR reads. The sample shows a few hundred thousand distinct CDR3 sequences, roughly a sixth of them seen only once. Germline V CDR1 and CDR2: SGHTA, FQGNSA. The CDR3 runs to 15 residues. V trimming: 5 bases; J trimming: 5 bases; junction bases outside the gene matches: 10. Moderate-to-severe activity, with CAS ≥3, NOSPECS ≥4 and duration under 3 months, characterized the donors with ophthalmopathy. This clonotype was found many times. Its specificity is not known.

This chain uses TRBV7-2 with TRBJ2-7, with TRBD1 matching over 9 bases. The origin of this receptor is an adult man with Graves' ophthalmopathy. Sequencing input: peripheral blood. The chain's CDR3 is CASSQPGQGSHEQYF. The DNA for the CDR3 is TGTGCCAGCAGCCAACCGGGACAGGGTTCCCACGAGCAGTACTTC.